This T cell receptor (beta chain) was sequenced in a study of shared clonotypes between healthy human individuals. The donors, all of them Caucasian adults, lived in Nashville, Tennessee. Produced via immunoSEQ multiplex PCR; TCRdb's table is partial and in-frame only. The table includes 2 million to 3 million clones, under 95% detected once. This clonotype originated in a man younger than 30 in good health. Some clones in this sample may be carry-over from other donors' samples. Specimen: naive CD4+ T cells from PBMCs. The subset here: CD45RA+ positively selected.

The CDR3 nucleotides read TGCAGCGTATACACAACAGGGGGCCGAGAGACCCAGTACTTC. Its translation is CSVYTTGGRETQYF. The genes are TRBV29-1 and TRBJ2-5, with TRBD1 matching 9 bases. CDR3 size: 14 residues. Germline V CDR1 and CDR2: SQVTM, ANQGSEA. J lost 4 bases, V lost 6 bases, and 9 bases had no gene match.